The text below deals with one TCR beta chain. Its antigen is unidentified. Exclusion of a patient followed from autoimmune disease history or systemic immunosuppression. This specimen comes from a study of OX40 agonist ivuxolimab in advanced cancers. Turning to the study itself: At approximately 83% male, the cohort had a mean age of approximately 60 years, ranging from roughly 20 to 79. The study's findings and limits: At 0.1 to 3.0 mg/kg, clonal expansion of CD4+ and CD8+ blood T cells had occurred by week 6. Partial responders receiving 0.1-3.0 mg/kg showed among the lowest clonal expansion.

Using immunoSEQ multiplex PCR, the repertoire was profiled, and TCRdb retains in-frame clones only, with some absent. Here the sample spans over 25,000 clones, around 76% being singletons. V was trimmed by 2 bases and J by 6 bases, leaving 8 bases between them. Per germline, CDR1 MNHEY and CDR2 SMNVEV (reference sequence). The CDR3 consists of 13 residues. The material was CD4+ or CD8+ T cells sorted from blood, obtained in a trial of the OX40 agonist ivuxolimab. The TCR sequence derives from an adult with an advanced solid tumor such as melanoma, head and neck, liver or kidney cancer. The chain uses TRBV27 and TRBJ2-1; no reliable D call. The CDR3 is CASSLVQFNEQFF. CDR3 nucleotides: TGTGCCAGCAGTTTAGTCCAGTTCAATGAGCAGTTCTTC.